This TCR beta chain was documented in a study of identical twins. Many counts were recorded for this clonotype. What it binds is unknown. After template switching added a universal primer site, the resulting cDNA carried unique molecular identifiers. Each CDR3 protein gets one entry after TCRdb re-called the 5' RACE reads with MiXCR. Among 350,000 to 450,000 distinct CDR3 sequences, about 18% were seen once, and the ten largest hold 9.5% to 15%. Study-level results: The study reached conclusions through statistical analysis that was cross-sectional, not following the same donors. Abundant cord blood beta clonotypes carried fewer insertions; memory repertoires showed none.

The CDR3 has 15 amino acids. V was pared by 2 bases and J by 4 bases, with 4 bases of the junction left unmatched. Germline values: CDR1 SGDLS, CDR2 YYNGEE. The receptor was derived from a man aged 45-60 years in good health. The material sequenced was naive T cells sorted from blood. V is TRBV9 and J is TRBJ2-4, with TRBD2 identical over 9 bases. Here the CDR3 DNA reads TGTGCCAGCAGCGTTGAGGCGGGGGGGAAAAACATTCAGTACTTC. Translated: CASSVEAGGKNIQYF.